The source of this TCR beta chain is a study of CD8+CD57+ T cells in acquired aplastic anemia (dated by TCRdb to about 2018). Concerning the study at large: DNA extracted from sorted CD4+ and CD8+ cells had a mean of around 3 ug, with a range of roughly 0.19 to 27.4 ug. Healthy donor samples averaged approximately 10 million reads for CD4+ and approximately 11 million for CD8+ cells.

Taken from the germline V gene, the CDR1 and CDR2 loops are SGDLS and YYNGEE. The CDR3 starts with the cysteine, ends with the phenylalanine, and has 18 residues. The kept DNA is CDR3 alone, 54 bases in frame from the first base. In regard to this clonotype: No antigen is known for it. A read error may account for a junction end that differs from germline.

Genomic DNA was used as template for profiling of TCR beta VDJ combinations and CDR3 sequences. An Illumina HiSeq 2000 was the platform used for TCR repertoire sequencing. Processing in the source paper ran as follows. Repertoire assessment relied on Simpson's diversity index, CDR3 size and DJ length profiles, and TRBV/TRBJ rearrangement plots. Whichever DNA sequence was most abundant in the deep sequencing data was defined as the immunodominant clone. CDR3 amino acid sequences were checked for sharing between subjects and were compared against published repertoires and the VDJdb database. TCRdb reprocessed the public reads (quality trimming at Q25 with fastp, clone calling with MiXCR) and kept in-frame beta chains. Each CDR3 protein gets just one entry, which takes the most common genes and DNA from the rows behind it. The V and J calls shown here were made by TCRdb, not taken from the authors' results. This sample has about 210,000 distinct CDR3 sequences in its table, and approximately 60% of those were observed once. The ten largest account for less than 30% of the sample.

The study deep-sequenced TCR repertoires of sorted CD4+ and CD8+ blood T cells from severe aplastic anemia patients and healthy subjects. Ficoll-Paque density gradient centrifugation was used to isolate peripheral blood mononuclear cells. Before DNA was extracted, CD4+ and CD8+ T cells were sorted using either FACS or magnetic beads. On the study overall, not on this receptor specifically: Some 31 CD8+ CDR3 sequences were shared between patients and controls but appeared highly expressed in patients and within their immunodominant clones. CD8+ Simpson's diversity did not differ significantly between patients and healthy controls (P=0.060).

Sequencing was done on a sample of sorted CD4+, CD8+, or CD8+CD57+ T cells (not recorded which) from PBMCs. This clonotype was obtained from a human donor in good health. The chain couples TRBV9 to TRBJ2-5; the D gene is perhaps TRBD1 or TRBD2, as each covers 5 bases. This receptor has the CDR3 CASSLDSQRTSTRETQYF. The DNA sequence is TGCGCCAGCAGCTTGGACTCCCAAAGGACATCGACGCGAGAGACCCAGTACTTC.